The 3 T cell receptor beta chains given below trace back to one sample, sequenced in a study of blood T cell repertoires in COVID-19. TCRdb keeps only in-frame clones here, not all; method: immunoSEQ multiplex PCR. In the table there are about 220,000 clones, almost 90% of which are singletons. Sequenced: PBMCs or T cells enriched from blood (not recorded which). The receptor source for this set is a woman aged 45-65 years with acute COVID-19.

CDR3 amino acids: CASSFRRGGEQFF. The CDR3 coding sequence is TGTGCCAGCAGTTTCCGTCGGGGGGGCGAGCAGTTCTTC. V is TRBV12-3 or TRBV12-4 and J is TRBJ2-1; 8 bases agree with TRBD2. There are 13 residues in the CDR3. V trimming: 3 bases; J trimming: 10 bases; junction bases outside the gene matches: 5.

This sequence joins TRBV29-1 and TRBJ1-1, with 7 positions matching TRBD1. With V trimmed by 4 bases and J by 8 bases, 13 bases remained unmatched. The V gene's germline CDR1 is SQVTM and CDR2 ANQGSEA. The CDR3 has 14 amino acids. The CDR3: CSVAGAGGGAEAFF. DNA for the CDR3: TGCAGCGTTGCCGGCGCTGGAGGGGGCGCGGAAGCTTTCTTT. The full variable domain, with the rest looked up from reference TRBV29-1 and TRBJ1-1, is SAVISQKPSRDICQRGTSLTIQCQVDSQVTMMFWYRQQPGQSLTLIATANQGSEATYESGFVIDKFPISRPNLTFSTLTVSNMSPEDSSIYLCSVAGAGGGAEAFFGQGTRLTVV.

The J gene is TRBJ2-3, the V gene TRBV7-3; 9 bases are shared with TRBD2. The CDR3 contains 18 residues. J lost 4 bases, V lost 0 bases, and 11 bases had no gene match. The germline gives CDR1 SGHTA, CDR2 FQGTGA. The CDR3 spells CASSLTPRSGRLSDTQYF. CDR3 coding DNA: TGTGCCAGCAGCTTAACCCCCCGTAGCGGGAGATTGTCAGATACGCAGTATTTT.